This T cell receptor beta chain was found in a study of T-cell reconstitution after alpha-beta-depleted transplantation in children. Unique molecular identifiers were incorporated when the TCRbeta library was constructed. TCRdb processed the PCR reads anew with MiXCR; each CDR3 protein has one entry. In the table there are about 610,000 distinct CDR3 sequences, roughly 10% of which are singletons. The V end lost 3 bases, the J end lost 17 bases, and 4 bases lay between the germline ends. Germline V lookup: CDR1 KGHSH, CDR2 LQKENI. The CDR3 has 8 amino acids. This clonotype occurred a few times. Sample: PBMCs from the stem cell graft donor, taken from the stem cell graft. The chain uses TRBV18 and TRBJ1-4; D gene ambiguous. The clonotype comes from a human donor who donated a stem cell graft to a child with acute myeloid leukemia. CDR3 coding DNA: TGTGCCAGCTCACCCGGATTTTTT. This gives the protein CASSPGFF. Looking up the rest from reference TRBV18 and TRBJ1-4 gives the full variable domain: NAGVMQNPRHLVRRRGQEARLRCSPMKGHSHVYWYRQLPEEGLKFMVYLQKENIIDESGMPKERFSAEFPKEGPSILRIQQVVRGDSAAYFCASSPGFFGSGTQLSVL.